This TCR beta chain is drawn from a study of blood T cell repertoires in COVID-19. Turning to the study itself: COVID-19 samples, acute and convalescent, were from the United States, Italy and Spain. The analysed material was cDNA or gDNA that came from T cells, B-cell-depleted T cells, or PBMCs.

The length of the CDR3 is 17 residues. Per germline, CDR1 LGHDT and CDR2 YNNKEL (reference sequence). After removal of 2 bases from V and 4 bases from J, the junction contained 11 bases not matched to a gene. Authors' analysis steps: Reference gene primer amplification yielded estimated nucleated cell counts. Measured with immunoSEQ multiplex PCR; TCRdb has only the in-frame clones, and not every one. V and J calls and clone size are copied from that table; D and trimming were computed from the DNA. The sample shows over 130,000 clones, about 86% of them seen only once. Sequencing input: peripheral blood. The chain couples TRBV3-1 (or the pseudogene TRBV3-2) to TRBJ2-7; 10 bases line up with TRBD2. This TCR was sampled from a man between 65 and 85 years old with acute or convalescent COVID-19. The CDR3 DNA reads as TGTGCCAGCAGCCAACGTGGTCTTAGCGGGAGGAAATACGAGCAGTACTTC. It is translated as CASSQRGLSGRKYEQYF.